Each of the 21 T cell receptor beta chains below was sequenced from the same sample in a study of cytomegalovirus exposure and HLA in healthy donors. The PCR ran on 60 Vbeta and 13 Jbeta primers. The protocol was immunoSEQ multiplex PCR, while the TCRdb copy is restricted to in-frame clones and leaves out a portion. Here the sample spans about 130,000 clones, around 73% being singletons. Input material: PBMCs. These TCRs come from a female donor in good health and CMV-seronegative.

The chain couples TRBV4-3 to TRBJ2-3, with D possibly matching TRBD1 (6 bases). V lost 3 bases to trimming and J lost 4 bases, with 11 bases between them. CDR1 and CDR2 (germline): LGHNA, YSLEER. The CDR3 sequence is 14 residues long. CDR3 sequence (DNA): TGCGCCAGCAGCCACAGGGGAGAGTCAGATACGCAGTATTTT. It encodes CASSHRGESDTQYF.

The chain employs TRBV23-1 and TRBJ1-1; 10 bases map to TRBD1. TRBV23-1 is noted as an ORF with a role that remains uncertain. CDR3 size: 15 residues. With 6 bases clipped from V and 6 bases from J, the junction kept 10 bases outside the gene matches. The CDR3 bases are TGCGCCAGCAGACAAGACAGGGGGCAAGTCTCTGAAGCTTTCTTT. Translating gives CASRQDRGQVSEAFF.

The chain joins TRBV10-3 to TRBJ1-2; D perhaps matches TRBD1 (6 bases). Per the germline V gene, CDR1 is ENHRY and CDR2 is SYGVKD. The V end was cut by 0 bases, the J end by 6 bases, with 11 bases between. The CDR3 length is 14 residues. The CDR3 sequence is CAISESGGGDGYTF. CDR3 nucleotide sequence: TGTGCCATCAGTGAGTCAGGGGGAGGGGATGGCTACACCTTC.

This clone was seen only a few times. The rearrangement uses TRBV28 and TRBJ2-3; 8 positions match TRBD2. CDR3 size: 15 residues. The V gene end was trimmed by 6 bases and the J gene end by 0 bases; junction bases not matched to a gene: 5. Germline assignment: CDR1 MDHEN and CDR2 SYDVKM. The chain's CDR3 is CASRPSGHSTDTQYF. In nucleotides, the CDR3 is TGTGCCAGCAGGCCTAGCGGGCATAGCACAGATACGCAGTATTTT.

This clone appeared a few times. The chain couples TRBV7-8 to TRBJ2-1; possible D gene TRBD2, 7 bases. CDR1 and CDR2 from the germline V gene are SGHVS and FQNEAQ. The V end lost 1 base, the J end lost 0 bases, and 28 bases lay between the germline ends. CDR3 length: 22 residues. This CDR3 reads CASSLVRFRAGQRSSSYNEQFF. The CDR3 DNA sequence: TGTGCCAGCAGCTTAGTCCGCTTTCGAGCGGGACAACGATCAAGCTCCTACAATGAGCAGTTCTTC.

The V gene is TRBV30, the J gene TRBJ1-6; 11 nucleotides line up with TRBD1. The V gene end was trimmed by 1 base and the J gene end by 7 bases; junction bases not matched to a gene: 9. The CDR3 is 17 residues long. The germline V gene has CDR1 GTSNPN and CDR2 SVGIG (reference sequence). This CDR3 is CAWSGTGGALQNSPLHF. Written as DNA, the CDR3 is TGTGCCTGGAGTGGGACAGGGGGCGCGTTACAGAATTCACCCCTCCACTTT.

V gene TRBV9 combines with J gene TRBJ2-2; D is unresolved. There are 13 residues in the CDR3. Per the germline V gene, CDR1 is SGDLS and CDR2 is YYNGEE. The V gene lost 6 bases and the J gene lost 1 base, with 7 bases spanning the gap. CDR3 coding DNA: TGTGCCAGCACTGGCGGGAACACCGGGGAGCTGTTTTTT. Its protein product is CASTGGNTGELFF.

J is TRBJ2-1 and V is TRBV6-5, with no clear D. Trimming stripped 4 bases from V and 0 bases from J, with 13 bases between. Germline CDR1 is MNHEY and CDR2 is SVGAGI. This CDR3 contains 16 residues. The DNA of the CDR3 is TGTGCCAGCAGTTCCCTTCGCGGTAGCTCCTACAATGAGCAGTTCTTC. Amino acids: CASSSLRGSSYNEQFF.

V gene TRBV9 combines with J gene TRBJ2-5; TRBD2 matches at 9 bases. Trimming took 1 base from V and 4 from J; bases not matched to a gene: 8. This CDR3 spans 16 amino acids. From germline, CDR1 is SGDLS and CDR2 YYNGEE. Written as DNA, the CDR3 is TGTGCCAGCAGCGTATCGGCCAGCGGGAGGACAGAGACCCAGTACTTC. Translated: CASSVSASGRTETQYF.

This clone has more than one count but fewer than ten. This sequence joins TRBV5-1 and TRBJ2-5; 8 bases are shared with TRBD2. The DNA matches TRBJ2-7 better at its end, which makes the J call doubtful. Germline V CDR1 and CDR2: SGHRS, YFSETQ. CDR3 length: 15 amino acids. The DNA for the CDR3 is TGCGCCAGCAGCTTTTCAACGGGAGGGATAGACGAGCAGTACTTC. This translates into CASSFSTGGIDEQYF.

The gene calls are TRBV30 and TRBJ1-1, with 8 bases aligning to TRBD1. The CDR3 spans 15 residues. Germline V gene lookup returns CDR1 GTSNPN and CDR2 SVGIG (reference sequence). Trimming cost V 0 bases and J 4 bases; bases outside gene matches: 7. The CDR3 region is CAWSVLQGAITEAFF. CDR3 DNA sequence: TGTGCCTGGAGTGTACTTCAGGGGGCGATCACTGAAGCTTTCTTT.

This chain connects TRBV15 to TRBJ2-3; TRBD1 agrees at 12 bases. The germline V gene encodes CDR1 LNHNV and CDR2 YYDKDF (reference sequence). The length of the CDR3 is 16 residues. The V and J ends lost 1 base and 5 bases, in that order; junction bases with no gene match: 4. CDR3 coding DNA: TGTGCCACCAGCAGAGCCGGGACAGGGGGCGTAGATACGCAGTATTTT. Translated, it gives CATSRAGTGGVDTQYF.

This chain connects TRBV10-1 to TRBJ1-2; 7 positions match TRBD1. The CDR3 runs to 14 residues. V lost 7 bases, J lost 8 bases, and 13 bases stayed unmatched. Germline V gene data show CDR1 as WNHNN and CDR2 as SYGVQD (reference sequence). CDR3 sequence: CASTQGTESVGYTF. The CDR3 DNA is TGCGCCAGCACCCAGGGGACAGAATCAGTCGGCTACACCTTC.

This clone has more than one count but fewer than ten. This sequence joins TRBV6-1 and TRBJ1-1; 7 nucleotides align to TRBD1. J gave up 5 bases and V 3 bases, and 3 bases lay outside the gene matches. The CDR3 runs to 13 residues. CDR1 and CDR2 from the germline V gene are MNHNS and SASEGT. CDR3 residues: CASSETGPTEAFF. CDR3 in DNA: TGTGCCAGCAGTGAGACAGGGCCTACTGAAGCTTTCTTT.

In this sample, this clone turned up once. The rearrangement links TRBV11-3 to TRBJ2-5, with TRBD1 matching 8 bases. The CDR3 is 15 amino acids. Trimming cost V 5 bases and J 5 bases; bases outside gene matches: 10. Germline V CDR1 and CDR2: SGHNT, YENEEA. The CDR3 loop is CASSQSRTGKETQYF. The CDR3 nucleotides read TGTGCCAGCAGCCAATCACGGACAGGGAAGGAGACCCAGTACTTC.

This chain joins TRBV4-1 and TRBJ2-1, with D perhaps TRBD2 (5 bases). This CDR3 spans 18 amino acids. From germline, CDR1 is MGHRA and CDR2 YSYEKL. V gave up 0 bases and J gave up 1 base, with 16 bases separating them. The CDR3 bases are TGCGCCAGCAGCCAAGAGTCCCGGCTAGCCGGTTCCTACAATGAGCAGTTCTTC. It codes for CASSQESRLAGSYNEQFF.

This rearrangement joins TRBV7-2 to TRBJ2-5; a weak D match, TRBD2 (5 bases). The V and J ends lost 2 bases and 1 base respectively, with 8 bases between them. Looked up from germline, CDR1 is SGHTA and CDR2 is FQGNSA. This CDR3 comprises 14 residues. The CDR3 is CASSLFAGQETQYF. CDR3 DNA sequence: TGTGCCAGCAGCTTATTTGCGGGCCAAGAGACCCAGTACTTC.

CDR3 nucleotide sequence: TGTGCCAGCAGTACTAGCGGCTCCTTGCAGTATTTT. Translating it yields CASSTSGSLQYF. V usage is TRBV28 and J usage is TRBJ2-3; 8 bases fit TRBD2. The J segment lost 11 bases and the V segment lost 5 bases, leaving 6 bases of the junction unmatched. Per germline, CDR1 MDHEN and CDR2 SYDVKM. The CDR3 is made up of 12 amino acids.

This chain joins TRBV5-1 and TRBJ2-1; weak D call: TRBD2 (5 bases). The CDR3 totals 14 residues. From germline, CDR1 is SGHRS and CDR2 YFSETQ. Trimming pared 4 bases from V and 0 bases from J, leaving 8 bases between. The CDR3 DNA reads TGCGCCAGCAGCCCGGGGAGCTCCTACAATGAGCAGTTCTTC. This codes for CASSPGSSYNEQFF.

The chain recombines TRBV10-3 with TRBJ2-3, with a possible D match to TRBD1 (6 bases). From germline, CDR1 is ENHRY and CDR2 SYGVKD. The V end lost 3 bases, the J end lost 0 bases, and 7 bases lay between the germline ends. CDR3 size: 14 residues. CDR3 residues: CAISEGGSTDTQYF. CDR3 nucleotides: TGTGCCATCAGTGAAGGGGGTAGCACAGATACGCAGTATTTT.

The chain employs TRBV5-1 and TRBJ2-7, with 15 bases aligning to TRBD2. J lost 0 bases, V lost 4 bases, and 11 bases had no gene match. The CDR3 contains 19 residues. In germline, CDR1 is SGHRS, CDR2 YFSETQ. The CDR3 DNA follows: TGCGCCAGCAGCCCGGATGGGACTAGCGGGAGGCCGAGCTCCTACGAGCAGTACTTC. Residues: CASSPDGTSGRPSSYEQYF.